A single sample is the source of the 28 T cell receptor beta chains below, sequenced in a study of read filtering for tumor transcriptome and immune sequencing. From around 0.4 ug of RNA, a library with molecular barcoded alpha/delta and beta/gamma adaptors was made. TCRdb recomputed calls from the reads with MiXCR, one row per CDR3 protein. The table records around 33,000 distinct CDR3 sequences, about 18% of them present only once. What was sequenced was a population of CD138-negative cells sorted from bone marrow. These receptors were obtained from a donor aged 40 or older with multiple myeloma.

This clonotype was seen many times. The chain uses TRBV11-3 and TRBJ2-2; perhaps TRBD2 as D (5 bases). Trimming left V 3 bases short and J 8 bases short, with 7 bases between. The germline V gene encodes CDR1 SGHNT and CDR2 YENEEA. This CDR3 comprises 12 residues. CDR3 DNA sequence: TGTGCCAGCAGCTTCACGGGAGGGGAGCTGTTTTTT. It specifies CASSFTGGELFF.

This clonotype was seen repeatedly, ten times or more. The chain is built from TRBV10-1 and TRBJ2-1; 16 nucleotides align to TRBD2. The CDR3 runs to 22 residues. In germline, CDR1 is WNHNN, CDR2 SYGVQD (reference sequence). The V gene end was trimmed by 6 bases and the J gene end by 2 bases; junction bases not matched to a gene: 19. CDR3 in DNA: TGCGCCAGCAGCCCATCGGGACTAGCGGGAGGGCTCAAACCCAGCGCCTACAATGAGCAGTTCTTC. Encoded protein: CASSPSGLAGGLKPSAYNEQFF.

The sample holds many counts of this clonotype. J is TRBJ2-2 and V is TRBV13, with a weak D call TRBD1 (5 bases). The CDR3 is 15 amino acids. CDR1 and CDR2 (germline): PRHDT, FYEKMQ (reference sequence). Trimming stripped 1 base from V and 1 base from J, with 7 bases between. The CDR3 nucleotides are TGTGCCAGCAGCTTAGCGACAGTGAACACCGGGGAGCTGTTTTTT. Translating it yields CASSLATVNTGELFF.

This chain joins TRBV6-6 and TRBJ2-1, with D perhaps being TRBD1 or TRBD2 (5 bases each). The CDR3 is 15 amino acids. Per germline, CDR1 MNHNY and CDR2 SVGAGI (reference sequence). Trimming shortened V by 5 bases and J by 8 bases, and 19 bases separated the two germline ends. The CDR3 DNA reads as TGTGCCAGCAGTCCAGCGCGAGGGGAATACTATGAGCAGTTCTTC. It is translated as CASSPARGEYYEQFF.

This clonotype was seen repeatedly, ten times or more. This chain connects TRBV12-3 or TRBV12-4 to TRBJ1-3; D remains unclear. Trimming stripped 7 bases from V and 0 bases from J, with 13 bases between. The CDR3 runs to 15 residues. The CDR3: CASNLDRTSGNTIYF. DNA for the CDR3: TGTGCCAGCAACCTGGACCGGACCTCTGGAAACACCATATATTTT.

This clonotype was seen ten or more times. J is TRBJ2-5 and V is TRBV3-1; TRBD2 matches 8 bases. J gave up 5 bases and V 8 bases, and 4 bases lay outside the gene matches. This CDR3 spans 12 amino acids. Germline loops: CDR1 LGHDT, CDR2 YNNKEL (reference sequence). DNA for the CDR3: TGTGCCAGCCGGGGGGGGCTGGAGACCCAGTACTTC. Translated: CASRGGLETQYF.

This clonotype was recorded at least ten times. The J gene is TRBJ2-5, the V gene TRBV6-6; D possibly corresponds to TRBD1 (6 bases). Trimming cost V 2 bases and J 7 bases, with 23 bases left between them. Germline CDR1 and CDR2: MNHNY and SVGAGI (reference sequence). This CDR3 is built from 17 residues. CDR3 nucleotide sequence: TGTGCCAGCAGTTACCCCATCCAACAGGGAACGAGCAGGACCCAGTACTTC. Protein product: CASSYPIQQGTSRTQYF.

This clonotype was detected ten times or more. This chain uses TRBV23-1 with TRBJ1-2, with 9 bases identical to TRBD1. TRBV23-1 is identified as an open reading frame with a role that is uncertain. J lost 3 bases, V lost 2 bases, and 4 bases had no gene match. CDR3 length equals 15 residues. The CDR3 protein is CASSQGTGSDYGYTF. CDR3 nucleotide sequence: TGCGCCAGCAGTCAAGGGACAGGGTCGGACTATGGCTACACCTTC.

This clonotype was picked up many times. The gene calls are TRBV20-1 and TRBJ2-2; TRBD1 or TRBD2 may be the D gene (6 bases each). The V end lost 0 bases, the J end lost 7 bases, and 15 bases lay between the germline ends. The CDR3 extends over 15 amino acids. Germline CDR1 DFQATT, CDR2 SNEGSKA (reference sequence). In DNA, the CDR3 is TGCAGTGCTAGAGACACCTGGGGGCGGGGCGGGGAGCTGTTTTTT. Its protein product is CSARDTWGRGGELFF.

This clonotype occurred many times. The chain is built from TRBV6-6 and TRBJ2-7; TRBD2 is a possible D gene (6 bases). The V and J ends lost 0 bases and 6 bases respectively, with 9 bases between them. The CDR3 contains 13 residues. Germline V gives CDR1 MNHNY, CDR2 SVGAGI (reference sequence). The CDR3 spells CASSYSMGGEQYF. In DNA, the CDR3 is TGTGCCAGCAGTTACTCTATGGGGGGCGAGCAGTACTTC.

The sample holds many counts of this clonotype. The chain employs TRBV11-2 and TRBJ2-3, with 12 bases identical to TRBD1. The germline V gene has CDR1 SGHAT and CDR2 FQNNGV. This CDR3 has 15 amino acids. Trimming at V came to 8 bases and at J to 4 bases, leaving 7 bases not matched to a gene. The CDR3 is CASSGTGGIADTQYF. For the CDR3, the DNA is TGTGCCAGCTCAGGGACAGGGGGCATCGCAGATACGCAGTATTTT.

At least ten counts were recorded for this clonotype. CDR3 region: CASSQSILAGEADTQYF. In nucleotides, the CDR3 is TGTGCCAGCAGCCAATCGATTCTAGCGGGAGAGGCAGATACGCAGTATTTT. V and J are TRBV16 and TRBJ2-3, with 10 positions matching TRBD2. CDR3 size: 17 residues. V was pared by 0 bases and J by 4 bases, with 7 bases of the junction left unmatched. Looked up from germline, CDR1 is KGHSY and CDR2 is FQNENV. Full variable domain (remainder filled in from reference TRBV16 and TRBJ2-3): GEEVAQTPKHLVRGEGQKAKLYCAPIKGHSYVFWYQQVLKNEFKFLISFQNENVFDETGMPKERFSAKCLPNSPCSLEIQATKLEDSAVYFCASSQSILAGEADTQYFGPGTRLTVL.

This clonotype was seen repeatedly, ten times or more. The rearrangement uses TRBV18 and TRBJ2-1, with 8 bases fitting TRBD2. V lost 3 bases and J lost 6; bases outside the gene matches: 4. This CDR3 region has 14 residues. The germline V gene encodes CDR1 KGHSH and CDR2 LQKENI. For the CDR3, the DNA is TGTGCCAGCTCACCGGGACTAGGCAGCAATGAGCAGTTCTTC. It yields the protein CASSPGLGSNEQFF.

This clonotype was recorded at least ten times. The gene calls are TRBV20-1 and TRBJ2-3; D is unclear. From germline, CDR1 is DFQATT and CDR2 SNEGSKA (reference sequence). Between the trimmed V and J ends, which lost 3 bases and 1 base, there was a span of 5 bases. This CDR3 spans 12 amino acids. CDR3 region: CSARGGTDTQYF. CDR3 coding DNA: TGCAGTGCTAGGGGTGGCACAGATACGCAGTATTTT.

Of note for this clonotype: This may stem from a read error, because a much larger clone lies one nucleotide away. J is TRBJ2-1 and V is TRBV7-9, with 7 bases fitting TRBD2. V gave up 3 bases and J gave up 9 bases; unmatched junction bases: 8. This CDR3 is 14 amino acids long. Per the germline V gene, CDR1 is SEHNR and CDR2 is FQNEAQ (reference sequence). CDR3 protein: CASSFESAGVEQFF. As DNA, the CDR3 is TGTGCCAGCAGCTTTGAATCGGCGGGGGTTGAGCAGTTCTTC.

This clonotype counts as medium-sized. The CDR3 protein is CASSRTDGTEAFF. The DNA for the CDR3 is TGTGCCAGCTCACGGACAGATGGGACTGAAGCTTTCTTT. The V gene is TRBV18, the J gene TRBJ1-1, with TRBD1 as a possible D gene (6 bases). CDR3 length: 13 amino acids. Per germline, CDR1 KGHSH and CDR2 LQKENI. V lost 4 bases to trimming and J lost 5 bases, with 11 bases between them.

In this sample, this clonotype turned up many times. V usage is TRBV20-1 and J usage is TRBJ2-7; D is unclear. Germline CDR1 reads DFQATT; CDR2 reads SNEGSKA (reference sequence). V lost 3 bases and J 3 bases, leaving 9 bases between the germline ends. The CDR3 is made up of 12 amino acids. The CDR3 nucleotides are TGCAGTGCTAGTGATCTAGTCTACGAGCAGTACTTC. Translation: CSASDLVYEQYF.

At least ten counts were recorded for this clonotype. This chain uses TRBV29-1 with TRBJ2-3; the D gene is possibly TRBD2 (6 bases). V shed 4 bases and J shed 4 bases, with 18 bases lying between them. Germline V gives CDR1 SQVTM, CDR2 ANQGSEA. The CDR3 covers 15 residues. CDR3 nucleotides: TGCAGCGTTGTGGTCGGGGCGGGATTAGCAGATACGCAGTATTTT. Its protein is CSVVVGAGLADTQYF.

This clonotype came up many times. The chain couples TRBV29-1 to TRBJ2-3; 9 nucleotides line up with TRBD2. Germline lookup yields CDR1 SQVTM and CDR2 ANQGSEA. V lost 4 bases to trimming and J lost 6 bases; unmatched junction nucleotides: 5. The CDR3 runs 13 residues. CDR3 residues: CSVVAGVSDTQYF. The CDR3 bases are TGCAGCGTTGTAGCGGGAGTCTCGGATACGCAGTATTTT.

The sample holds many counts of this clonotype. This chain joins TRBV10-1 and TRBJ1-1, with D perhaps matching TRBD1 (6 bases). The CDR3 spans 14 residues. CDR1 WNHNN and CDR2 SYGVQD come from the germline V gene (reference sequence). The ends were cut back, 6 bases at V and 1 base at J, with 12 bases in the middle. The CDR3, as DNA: TGCGCCAGCAGCGAACAGGGACCGAACACTGAAGCTTTCTTT. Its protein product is CASSEQGPNTEAFF.

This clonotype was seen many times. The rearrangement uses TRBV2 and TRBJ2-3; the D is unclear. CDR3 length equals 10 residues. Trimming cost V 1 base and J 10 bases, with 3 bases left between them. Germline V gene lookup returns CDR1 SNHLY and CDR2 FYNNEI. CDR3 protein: CASSEDAQYF. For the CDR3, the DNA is TGTGCCAGCAGTGAAGACGCGCAGTATTTT.

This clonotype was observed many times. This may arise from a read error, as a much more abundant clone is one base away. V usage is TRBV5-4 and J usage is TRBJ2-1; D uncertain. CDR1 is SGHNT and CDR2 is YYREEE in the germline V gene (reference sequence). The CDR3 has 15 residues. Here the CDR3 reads CASSLPEPPYNGQFF. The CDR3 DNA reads TGTGCCAGCAGCCTCCCCGAACCACCCTACAATGGGCAGTTCTTC.

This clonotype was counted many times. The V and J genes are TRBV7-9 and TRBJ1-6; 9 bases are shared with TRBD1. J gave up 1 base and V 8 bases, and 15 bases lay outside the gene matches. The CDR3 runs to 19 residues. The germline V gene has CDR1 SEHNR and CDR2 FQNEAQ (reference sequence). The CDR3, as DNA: TGTGCCAGCTCTCTAGCCCTCGGGACAGGGATTTCCTATAATTCACCCCTCCACTTT. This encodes CASSLALGTGISYNSPLHF.

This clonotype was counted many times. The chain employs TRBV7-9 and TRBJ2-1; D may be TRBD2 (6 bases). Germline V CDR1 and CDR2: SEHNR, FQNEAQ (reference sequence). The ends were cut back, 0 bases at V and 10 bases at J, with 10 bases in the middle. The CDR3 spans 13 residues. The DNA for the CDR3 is TGTGCCAGCAGCTTAGCGCGGGGTAACGAGCAGTTCTTC. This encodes CASSLARGNEQFF.

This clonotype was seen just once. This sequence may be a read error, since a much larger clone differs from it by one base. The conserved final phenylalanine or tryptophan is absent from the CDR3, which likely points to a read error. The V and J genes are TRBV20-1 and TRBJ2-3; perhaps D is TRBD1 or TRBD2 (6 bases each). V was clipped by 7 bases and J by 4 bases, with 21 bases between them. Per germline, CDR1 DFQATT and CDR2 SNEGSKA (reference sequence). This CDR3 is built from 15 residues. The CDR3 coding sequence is TGCAGTGTAATGGACGGGGGCGGAGGTGCAGATACGCAGTATCTT. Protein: CSVMDGGGGADTQYL.

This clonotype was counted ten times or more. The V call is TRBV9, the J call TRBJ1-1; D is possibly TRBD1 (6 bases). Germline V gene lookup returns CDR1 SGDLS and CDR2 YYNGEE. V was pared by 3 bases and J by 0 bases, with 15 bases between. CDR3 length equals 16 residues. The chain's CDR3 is CASSEPGAGLNTEAFF. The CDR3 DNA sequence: TGTGCCAGCAGCGAACCAGGGGCCGGATTGAACACTGAAGCTTTCTTT.

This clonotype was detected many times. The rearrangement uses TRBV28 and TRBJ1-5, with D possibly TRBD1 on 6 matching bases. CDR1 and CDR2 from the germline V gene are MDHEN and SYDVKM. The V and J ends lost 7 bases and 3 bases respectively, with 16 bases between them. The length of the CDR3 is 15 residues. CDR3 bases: TGTGCCAGCAACCCGGGGGGGGGCCCCAATCAGCCCCAGCATTTT. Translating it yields CASNPGGGPNQPQHF.

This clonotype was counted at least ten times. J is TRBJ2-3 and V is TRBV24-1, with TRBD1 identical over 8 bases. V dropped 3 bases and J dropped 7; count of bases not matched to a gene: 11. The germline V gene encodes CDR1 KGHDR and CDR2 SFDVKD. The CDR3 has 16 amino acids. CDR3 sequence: CATSDMDRAAPNTQYF. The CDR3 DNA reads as TGTGCCACCAGTGATATGGACAGGGCTGCACCGAATACGCAGTATTTT.